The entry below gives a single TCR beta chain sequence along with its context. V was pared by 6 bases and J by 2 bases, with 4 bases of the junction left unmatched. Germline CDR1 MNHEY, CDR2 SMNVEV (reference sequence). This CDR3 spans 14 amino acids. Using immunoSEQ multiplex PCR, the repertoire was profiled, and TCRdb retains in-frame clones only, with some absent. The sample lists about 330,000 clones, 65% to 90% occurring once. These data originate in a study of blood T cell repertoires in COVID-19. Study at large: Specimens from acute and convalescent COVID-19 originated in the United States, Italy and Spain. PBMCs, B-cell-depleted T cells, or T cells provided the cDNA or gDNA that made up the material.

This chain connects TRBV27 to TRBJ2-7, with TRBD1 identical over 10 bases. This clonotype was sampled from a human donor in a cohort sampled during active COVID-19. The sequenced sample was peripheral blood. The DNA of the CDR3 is TGTGCCAGCAGCACCGGGACAGGGGCCTACGAGCAGTACTTC. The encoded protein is CASSTGTGAYEQYF.